Sequencing of this T cell receptor (beta chain) was carried out in a study of regulatory T cells in long-lasting Graves disease. This sample's time point: newly diagnosed GD, antithyroid drugs for less than 3 months. PBMC-derived RNA was used for the TCR library. The patients included were those that came from an endocrinology department in Xi'an, China. Investigators prepared the TCR beta libraries by applying iRepertoire HTBI primers and Arm-PCR of CDR3 regions. Each CDR3 protein gets one entry after TCRdb re-called the multiplex PCR reads with MiXCR. Of hundreds of thousands of distinct CDR3 sequences in the sample, 15% to 20% are singletons; the top ten hold 15% to 20%. Germline lookup yields CDR1 MNHNS and CDR2 SASEGT. The V gene lost 5 bases and the J gene lost 3 bases, with 7 bases spanning the gap. The CDR3 is 12 residues long. The data were also submitted as part of a second study, on T cells in Graves' hyperthyroidism and ophthalmopathy.

Here the sequenced sample was peripheral blood mononuclear cells (PBMCs), taken at new diagnosis, from a patient treated with antithyroid drugs. The chain combines TRBV6-1 with TRBJ1-1; D remains unclear. The clonotype comes from a woman in her twenties or thirties with Graves disease. For the CDR3, the DNA is TGTGCCAGCAGTCAATTTGACACTGAAGCTTTCTTT. This gives the protein CASSQFDTEAFF.